Reported below is one T cell receptor (beta chain). These data are taken from a study of shared clonotypes between healthy human individuals. The overall study: For every donor, three CD4 naive, three CD4 memory, two CD8 naive and one CD8 memory plates were used.

The healthy adult donors were HIV-negative and reported no recent acute infections or vaccinations. Using roughly 200 ng DNA, 30,000 to 35,000 T cell genomes, the sorted-subset replicate PCRs were run. In the authors' methods: ImmunoSEQ sequences covered only the junction and lacked quality scores; filtering therefore differed. Clones were sequenced by immunoSEQ multiplex PCR, and TCRdb holds only the in-frame ones, with some missing. Clone size and the V and J calls come from that table; the DNA yielded D and trimming. Of about 2.4 million clones in the sample, more than 85% were seen once. The source is a man aged 18 to 35 in good health. Some clones in this sample may be carry-over from other donors' samples. The sequenced material came from naive CD4+ T cells from PBMCs. The subset is: CD45RA+ positively selected.

CDR3: CASSRWTPSTDTQYF. The CDR3 region has the DNA TGTGCCAGCAGCCGCTGGACCCCTAGCACAGATACGCAGTATTTT. This sequence joins TRBV11-1 and TRBJ2-3; D is unclear. The CDR3 length is 15 residues. Germline V gene sequence: CDR1 SGHAT, CDR2 FQDESV (reference sequence). Trimming stripped 5 bases from V and 0 bases from J, with 12 bases between.